The next 27 T cell receptor beta chains were all read from a single sample in a study of CD8 T cells in Susac syndrome. Random-hexamer reverse transcription was applied to about 0.45 to 1 ug RNA. Each CDR3 protein is one row after TCRdb ran MiXCR on the immunoSEQ multiplex PCR reads. The table includes some 160,000 distinct CDR3 sequences, roughly 95% detected once. The specimen was CD8+ T cells from PBMCs. The receptors derive from a human donor with multiple sclerosis.

The chain couples TRBV25-1 to TRBJ2-1; unclear D gene. There are 18 residues in the CDR3. Trimming took off 2 bases at V and 4 bases at J, with 21 bases between the two ends. The germline CDR1 and CDR2 sequences are MGHDK and SYGVNS. The CDR3 nucleotides read TGTGCCAGCAGTGAACCAACCCATGCTCTCGAGGAATACAATGAGCAGTTCTTC. Its protein is CASSEPTHALEEYNEQFF.

This clonotype appeared once. This chain joins TRBV9 and TRBJ2-7; 9 nucleotides match TRBD1. The junction had 8 bases not matched to a gene; V was cut back by 0 bases and J by 4 bases. CDR1 is SGDLS, CDR2 YYNGEE, per germline. This CDR3 contains 16 residues. In DNA, the CDR3 is TGTGCCAGCAGCGTAGGCCCGGGACAGGGAGCTTACGAGCAGTACTTC. It specifies CASSVGPGQGAYEQYF.

V and J are TRBV28 and TRBJ2-3, with 8 bases aligning to TRBD2. CDR1 MDHEN and CDR2 SYDVKM come from the germline V gene. Trimming removed 5 bases from V and 2 bases from J; junction bases left unmatched: 6. The CDR3 runs to 15 residues. The CDR3 DNA is TGTGCCAGCAGTATCAGCGGGAGTTTCACAGATACGCAGTATTTT. Encoded protein: CASSISGSFTDTQYF.

The chain combines TRBV29-1 with TRBJ2-7; D possibly corresponds to TRBD1 (5 bases). The V end was cut by 2 bases, the J end by 0 bases, with 8 bases between. The CDR3 consists of 13 residues. Germline values: CDR1 SQVTM, CDR2 ANQGSEA. The chain's CDR3 is CSVEQGSSYEQYF. The CDR3 nucleotides read TGCAGCGTTGAACAGGGCAGCTCCTACGAGCAGTACTTC.

The V gene is TRBV28, the J gene TRBJ2-7, with TRBD2 matching 10 bases. The CDR3 has 18 amino acids. From germline, CDR1 is MDHEN and CDR2 SYDVKM. Trimming removed 4 bases from V and 0 bases from J; junction bases left unmatched: 12. The CDR3, as DNA: TGTGCCAGCAGTTCGTTCCAAGCCGCTAGCGGGAGCTCCTACGAGCAGTACTTC. Translating it yields CASSSFQAASGSSYEQYF.

The rearrangement uses TRBV4-2 and TRBJ2-7; 9 positions agree with TRBD2. V shed 3 bases and J 3 bases; nucleotides not matched to a gene: 9. Germline V gives CDR1 LGHNA, CDR2 YNFKEQ. The CDR3 extends over 16 amino acids. The CDR3 DNA reads as TGTGCCAGCAGCCAGGAAAACAGCGGGGGGTACTACGAGCAGTACTTC. It is translated as CASSQENSGGYYEQYF.

The chain uses TRBV9 and TRBJ2-5, with 9 bases matching TRBD1. This CDR3 has 16 residues. Germline CDR1 SGDLS, CDR2 YYNGEE. V gave up 2 bases and J gave up 4 bases; unmatched junction bases: 9. The CDR3 nucleotides read TGTGCCAGCAGCGTGGGGACAGGGATGAAGCGAGAGACCCAGTACTTC. The encoded protein is CASSVGTGMKRETQYF.

The CDR3 spells CASSPGQGAGNQPQHF. Here the CDR3 DNA reads TGTGCCAGCAGCCCCGGACAGGGGGCTGGCAATCAGCCCCAGCATTTT. The V call is TRBV7-9, the J call TRBJ1-5; 11 positions agree with TRBD1. The CDR3 contains 16 residues. Germline-derived CDR1 and CDR2 are SEHNR and FQNEAQ (reference sequence). Losses at the gene ends were 5 bases for V and 2 bases for J; bases not matched to a gene: 5.

CDR3 in amino acids: CASSPEANLFWSYGYTF. For the CDR3, the DNA is TGTGCCAGCAGCCCGGAGGCTAATCTCTTTTGGAGCTATGGCTACACCTTC. The rearrangement links TRBV13 to TRBJ1-2; D remains unclear. The CDR3 has 17 residues. V was cut by 5 bases and J by 4 bases, with 23 bases left in between. Germline loops: CDR1 PRHDT, CDR2 FYEKMQ (reference sequence).

The count of this clonotype is one. This rearrangement joins TRBV29-1 to TRBJ1-2; the D is unclear. V was shortened by 3 bases and J by 8 bases, with 10 bases between the two germline ends. CDR3 size: 11 residues. Germline CDR1 is SQVTM and CDR2 is ANQGSEA. The CDR3 reads CSVEVRKGYTF. CDR3 DNA sequence: TGCAGCGTTGAGGTTCGAAAGGGCTACACCTTC.

In DNA, the CDR3 is TGTGCCAGCAGTGAATCCCCCGGGTTCTACGAGCAGTACTTC. Translation gives CASSESPGFYEQYF. V and J are TRBV2 and TRBJ2-7; D uncertain. Trimming left V 2 bases short and J 3 bases short, with 11 bases between. Germline loops: CDR1 SNHLY, CDR2 FYNNEI. This CDR3 has 14 amino acids.

This clonotype was recorded once. The chain has TRBV10-3 and TRBJ2-1; the D gene is possibly TRBD2 (5 bases). CDR1 is ENHRY, CDR2 SYGVKD, per germline. The V end lost 10 bases, the J end lost 6 bases, and 10 bases lay between the germline ends. The CDR3 covers 11 residues. For the CDR3, the DNA is TGTGCCACCGAGGGATCCAATGAGCAGTTCTTC. Encoded protein: CATEGSNEQFF.

The chain has TRBV27 and TRBJ2-3; D may be TRBD1 (6 bases). CDR1 is MNHEY, CDR2 SMNVEV, per germline (reference sequence). The CDR3 runs 12 residues. V dropped 8 bases and J dropped 3 bases, with 9 bases sitting between them. The CDR3 DNA reads as TGTGCCAGCTCAACAGGGACAGATACGCAGTATTTT. Its translation is CASSTGTDTQYF.

The chain carries TRBV2 and TRBJ2-1; possibly TRBD1 for D (6 bases). Germline V gene lookup returns CDR1 SNHLY and CDR2 FYNNEI. The CDR3 is made up of 12 amino acids. Trimming removed 6 bases from V and 7 bases from J, with 10 bases in between. The CDR3 sequence: CASRAGANEQFF. The CDR3 DNA sequence: TGTGCCAGCAGGGCAGGGGCGAATGAGCAGTTCTTC.

The chain links TRBV20-1 to TRBJ2-3; the D is unclear. The CDR3 has 16 residues. The V gene lost 0 bases and the J gene lost 2 bases, with 15 bases spanning the gap. Germline CDR1 reads DFQATT; CDR2 reads SNEGSKA (reference sequence). CDR3 amino acids: CSARDWASAYTDTQYF. CDR3 nucleotide sequence: TGCAGTGCTAGAGATTGGGCTTCAGCCTACACAGATACGCAGTATTTT.

The chain couples TRBV7-9 to TRBJ1-2; D perhaps matches TRBD1 (5 bases). Germline-derived CDR1 and CDR2 are SEHNR and FQNEAQ (reference sequence). The CDR3 totals 15 residues. V was cut by 5 bases and J by 7 bases, with 20 bases left in between. Written as DNA, the CDR3 is TGTGCCAGCAGCCCGAGACAGAATTTGTTAGGTGGCTACACCTTC. Its translation is CASSPRQNLLGGYTF.

The chain has TRBV23-1 and TRBJ2-7, with D maybe TRBD2 (6 bases). TRBV23-1 is an ORF; its function is uncertain. CDR3 length: 13 residues. V dropped 2 bases and J dropped 6 bases, with 11 bases sitting between them. The CDR3 reads CASSQDGGPEQYF. CDR3 DNA sequence: TGCGCCAGCAGTCAAGACGGGGGTCCCGAGCAGTACTTC.

The chain links TRBV2 to TRBJ2-3, with D possibly matching TRBD1 (5 bases). Germline assignment: CDR1 SNHLY and CDR2 FYNNEI. V lost 0 bases to trimming and J lost 10 bases, with 23 bases between them. The length of the CDR3 is 17 residues. In nucleotides, the CDR3 is TGTGCCAGCAGTGAAGCGACGCAGGGTCTTTCCTCAAGTGCGCAGTATTTT. It encodes CASSEATQGLSSSAQYF.

The gene calls are TRBV29-1 and TRBJ1-2; perhaps TRBD1 as D (5 bases). The germline CDR1 and CDR2 sequences are SQVTM and ANQGSEA. The CDR3 extends over 12 amino acids. V lost 4 bases to trimming and J lost 7 bases, with 13 bases between them. CDR3 coding DNA: TGCAGCGTTGGTATCGGGGGACTTGGCTACACCTTC. Translation: CSVGIGGLGYTF.

This clonotype was seen a single time. The rearrangement links TRBV7-9 to TRBJ1-1, with D hard to call. Germline loops: CDR1 SEHNR, CDR2 FQNEAQ (reference sequence). Trimming pared 3 bases from V and 4 bases from J, leaving 6 bases between. The CDR3 runs to 12 residues. CDR3 sequence (DNA): TGTGCCAGCAGCTTCCCGGTCACTGAAGCTTTCTTT. Translated: CASSFPVTEAFF.

The chain employs TRBV18 and TRBJ2-3, with D unresolved. CDR1 is KGHSH and CDR2 is LQKENI in the germline V gene. The germline V and J ends were trimmed by 4 bases and 3 bases, with 14 bases remaining between them. This CDR3 is 15 amino acids long. CDR3 nucleotides: TGTGCCAGCTCACGGGTTGGAGTGGAGACAGATACGCAGTATTTT. Its translation is CASSRVGVETDTQYF.

This chain uses TRBV10-2 with TRBJ2-7; 10 nucleotides agree with TRBD1. The length of the CDR3 is 15 residues. Germline V gives CDR1 WSHSY, CDR2 SAAADI. J gave up 2 bases and V 4 bases, and 5 bases lay outside the gene matches. The CDR3 bases are TGCGCCAGCAGTGCGGGGACAGGGGCGCCCTACGAGCAGTACTTC. It encodes CASSAGTGAPYEQYF.

This chain connects TRBV7-3 to TRBJ2-5; 13 bases align to TRBD2. Unmatched junction bases numbered 11, after V lost 4 bases and J lost 9 bases. Germline V lookup: CDR1 SGHTA, CDR2 FQGTGA. The CDR3 extends over 16 amino acids. Here the CDR3 reads CASSSLTSGRAGAQYF. The CDR3, as DNA: TGTGCCAGCAGCTCCCTAACTAGCGGGAGGGCCGGGGCCCAGTACTTC. The entire variable domain, with the rest obtained from reference TRBV7-3 and TRBJ2-5, is as follows: GAGVSQTPSNKVTEKGKYVELRCDPISGHTALYWYRQSLGQGPEFLIYFQGTGAADDSGLPNDRFFAVRPEGSVSTLKIQRTERGDSAVYLCASSSLTSGRAGAQYFGPGTRLLVL.

This rearrangement joins TRBV7-9 to TRBJ1-1; unclear D gene. CDR3 length: 11 amino acids. Trimming took off 2 bases at V and 5 bases at J, with 3 bases between the two ends. The germline V gene encodes CDR1 SEHNR and CDR2 FQNEAQ (reference sequence). In DNA form, the CDR3 reads TGTGCCAGCAGCTTAATAACTGAAGCTTTCTTT. This codes for CASSLITEAFF.

The rearrangement uses TRBV3-1 and TRBJ2-2; D uncertain. Deletions cut 2 bases from V and 1 base from J, with 5 bases between. CDR3 size: 14 residues. In germline, CDR1 is LGHDT, CDR2 YNNKEL (reference sequence). The CDR3 bases are TGTGCCAGCAGCCAATCTTGGAACACCGGGGAGCTGTTTTTT. Translation gives CASSQSWNTGELFF.

V and J are TRBV18 and TRBJ1-4; possible D gene TRBD1, 6 bases. The length of the CDR3 is 16 residues. Germline CDR1 and CDR2: KGHSH and LQKENI. V lost 4 bases to trimming and J lost 8 bases, with 20 bases between them. In nucleotides, the CDR3 is TGTGCCAGCTCACGCGCTAACAGGGCTTCTTGGGAAAAACTGTTTTTT. This sequence encodes CASSRANRASWEKLFF.

The J gene is TRBJ2-5, the V gene TRBV29-1; unclear D gene. Trimming took 7 bases from V and 4 from J, leaving 13 bases between them. Per the germline V gene, CDR1 is SQVTM and CDR2 is ANQGSEA. This CDR3 contains 12 residues. CDR3 loop: CSAVLLVETQYF. The CDR3 DNA reads TGCAGCGCCGTGTTGTTAGTAGAGACCCAGTACTTC.